This T cell receptor beta chain was recorded in a study of T-cell memory formation after mild COVID-19. Regarding the study as a whole: Whether second-wave clones peaking at day 37 were SARS-CoV-2 specific went unconfirmed.

V was shortened by 0 bases and J by 1 base, with 10 bases between the two germline ends. Per the germline V gene, CDR1 is SGHRS and CDR2 is YFSETQ. The CDR3 has 15 residues. This clonotype occurred a few times. The antigen remains unidentified. TCRdb re-called the 5' RACE reads through MiXCR, storing one row per CDR3 protein. This table has around 510,000 distinct CDR3 sequences, about a fifth appearing once. The sequenced sample consisted of PBMCs or a T cell subset sorted from them (not recorded which). The clonotype comes from an adult woman who had mild COVID-19 (a few samples of this study predate the infection). Cell type and time point are not known. The chain recombines TRBV5-1 with TRBJ1-1; no firm D call. CDR3 DNA sequence: TGCGCCAGCAGCTTGGTCGGGGTTACGAACACTGAAGCTTTCTTT. It is translated as CASSLVGVTNTEAFF.